The next 24 T cell receptor beta chains were all read from a single sample in a study of T cells after yellow fever vaccination. TCRdb re-called the 5' RACE reads through MiXCR, storing one row per CDR3 protein. The sample has over 300,000 distinct CDR3 sequences, approximately 7% seen once. Specimen: PBMCs, collected roughly 45 days after the first yellow fever vaccination. These receptors were obtained from a man aged 18-30 years who received the YFV17D yellow fever vaccine.

The chain joins TRBV28 to TRBJ1-2; TRBD1 matches at 9 bases. Germline V CDR1 and CDR2: MDHEN, SYDVKM. V gave up 1 base and J gave up 5 bases; unmatched junction bases: 5. The CDR3 has 15 residues. DNA for the CDR3: TGTGCCAGCAGTTTATCGCCGGGACAGGGTTATGGCTACACCTTC. This translates into CASSLSPGQGYGYTF.

This clonotype was observed a handful of times. The gene calls are TRBV7-8 and TRBJ1-1; D may be TRBD1 (6 bases). Deletions cut 5 bases from V and 11 bases from J, with 21 bases between. Looked up from germline, CDR1 is SGHVS and CDR2 is FQNEAQ. The CDR3 has 14 residues. The CDR3 reads CASSVVAGDSRAFF. Written as DNA, the CDR3 is TGTGCCAGCAGCGTCGTCGCAGGGGACTCGAGGGCTTTCTTT.

This clonotype occurred a few times. This chain uses TRBV19 with TRBJ1-2, with D possibly matching TRBD1 (5 bases). This CDR3 is built from 16 residues. Trimming stripped 0 bases from V and 0 bases from J, with 11 bases between. Germline CDR1 is LNHDA and CDR2 is SQIVND (reference sequence). The CDR3 nucleotides read TGTGCCAGTAGTATAGATCGCGAGGGGACTAACTATGGCTACACCTTC. Amino acids: CASSIDREGTNYGYTF. The full variable domain, its missing parts supplied by reference TRBV19 and TRBJ1-2, is DGGITQSPKYLFRKEGQNVTLSCEQNLNHDAMYWYRQDPGQGLRLIYYSQIVNDFQKGDIAEGYSVSREKKESFPLTVTSAQKNPTAFYLCASSIDREGTNYGYTFGSGTRLTVV.

The chain links TRBV27 to TRBJ2-1, with 10 bases that match TRBD2. In germline, CDR1 is MNHEY, CDR2 SMNVEV (reference sequence). J gave up 8 bases and V 3 bases, and 7 bases lay outside the gene matches. The CDR3 is made up of 15 amino acids. CDR3 sequence: CASSFSLAGADEQFF. The CDR3 DNA follows: TGTGCCAGCAGTTTTAGCCTAGCGGGGGCGGATGAGCAGTTCTTC.

The chain has TRBV29-1 and TRBJ2-7, with D perhaps being TRBD1 or TRBD2 (5 bases each). The CDR3 covers 14 residues. Germline V lookup: CDR1 SQVTM, CDR2 ANQGSEA. V dropped 3 bases and J dropped 5 bases, with 17 bases sitting between them. DNA of the CDR3: TGCAGCGTTGACGAAGGGGACCTCAGCGACGAGCAGTACTTC. Residues: CSVDEGDLSDEQYF.

The chain joins TRBV5-4 to TRBJ1-1; the D gene is possibly TRBD1 (5 bases). V lost 1 base and J lost 4, with 11 bases in between. Per the germline V gene, CDR1 is SGHNT and CDR2 is YYREEE (reference sequence). This CDR3 is 14 amino acids long. CDR3 DNA: TGTGCCAGCAGCTTGCGTGGCGGGGGCACTGAAGCTTTCTTT. This sequence encodes CASSLRGGGTEAFF.

The count of this clonotype is one. The V call is TRBV4-3, the J call TRBJ2-1; 7 nucleotides align to TRBD2. This CDR3 has 17 residues. The germline CDR1 and CDR2 sequences are LGHNA and YSLEER. J lost 1 base, V lost 3 bases, and 9 bases had no gene match. CDR3 bases: TGCGCCAGCAGCCACGGTCTAGCGGAGGGTTCCTACAATGAGCAGTTCTTC. Its translation is CASSHGLAEGSYNEQFF.

This clonotype showed up many times. The genes are TRBV12-3 or TRBV12-4 and TRBJ2-5; D is possibly TRBD1 or TRBD2 (5 bases each). The V end was cut by 6 bases, the J end by 5 bases, with 16 bases between. This CDR3 contains 14 residues. CDR3 in amino acids: CASSRRGILETQYF. In nucleotides, the CDR3 is TGTGCCAGCAGCCGCCGGGGCATACTGGAGACCCAGTACTTC.

This clonotype has at least ten counts. V and J are TRBV7-2 and TRBJ1-6, with D tentatively TRBD1 (5 bases). The germline gives CDR1 SGHTA, CDR2 FQGNSA. V shed 3 bases and J shed 14 bases, with 14 bases lying between them. The CDR3 length is 13 residues. DNA of the CDR3: TGTGCCAGCAGCTTCCACAGGTTGGCGACCCTCCACTTT. It specifies CASSFHRLATLHF.

In this sample, this clonotype turned up many times. The chain links TRBV4-3 to TRBJ1-2; 7 positions agree with TRBD1. The CDR3 is 15 residues long. The germline V gene has CDR1 LGHNA and CDR2 YSLEER. With 0 bases clipped from V and 6 bases from J, the junction kept 7 bases outside the gene matches. CDR3 nucleotide sequence: TGCGCCAGCAGCCAAGATCCGAACAGGGGAAATGGCTACACCTTC. This encodes CASSQDPNRGNGYTF.

This rearrangement joins TRBV30 to TRBJ1-1; D unresolved. The CDR3 runs to 18 residues. Per the germline V gene, CDR1 is GTSNPN and CDR2 is SVGIG (reference sequence). V was trimmed by 1 base and J by 0 bases, leaving 21 bases between them. This chain's CDR3 is CAWSDASGRRFMNTEAFF. CDR3 in DNA: TGTGCCTGGAGTGATGCATCGGGCAGACGATTTATGAACACTGAAGCTTTCTTT. The full variable domain, rest sourced from reference TRBV30 and TRBJ1-1, is SQTIHQWPATLVQPVGSPLSLECTVEGTSNPNLYWYRQAAGRGLQLLFYSVGIGQISSEVPQNLSASRPQDRQFILSSKKLLLSDSGFYLCAWSDASGRRFMNTEAFFGQGTRLTVV.

This clonotype showed up just a few times. The chain couples TRBV7-2 to TRBJ2-4; the D is unclear. V dropped 1 base and J dropped 0 bases, with 13 bases sitting between them. CDR1 and CDR2 from the germline V gene are SGHTA and FQGNSA. This CDR3 has 17 amino acids. The CDR3 DNA follows: TGTGCCAGCAGCTTAGGGCAGCCCTCTTTAGCCAAAAACATTCAGTACTTC. Translated, it gives CASSLGQPSLAKNIQYF.

This clonotype was counted ten times or more. The genes are TRBV5-1 and TRBJ2-5, with D tentatively TRBD1 (5 bases). Germline CDR1 reads SGHRS; CDR2 reads YFSETQ. V dropped 2 bases and J dropped 1 base, with 6 bases sitting between them. The CDR3 is 13 residues long. In nucleotides, the CDR3 is TGCGCCAGCAGCTTACAGGTCCAAGAGACCCAGTACTTC. Translated: CASSLQVQETQYF.

The chain links TRBV30 to TRBJ1-1, with D possibly TRBD1 on 6 matching bases. With 3 bases removed from V and 0 bases from J, the gap between germline ends came to 26 bases. The CDR3 covers 19 residues. Germline CDR1 GTSNPN, CDR2 SVGIG (reference sequence). This CDR3 is CAWSPGGTLKLYLNTEAFF. CDR3 bases: TGTGCCTGGAGCCCAGGTGGGACACTCAAGTTGTATCTGAACACTGAAGCTTTCTTT.

V usage is TRBV4-3 and J usage is TRBJ2-7; 7 bases are shared with TRBD2. Looked up from germline, CDR1 is LGHNA and CDR2 is YSLEER. With 1 base clipped from V and 2 bases from J, the junction kept 8 bases outside the gene matches. This CDR3 spans 16 amino acids. The CDR3 DNA reads as TGCGCCAGCAGCCAAGTGGGGGAGGGGTTCGCCTACGAGCAGTACTTC. Translated, it gives CASSQVGEGFAYEQYF.

This clonotype was seen more than once but under ten times. The chain links TRBV20-1 to TRBJ2-5; D gene ambiguous. V was pared by 2 bases and J by 5 bases, with 18 bases between. The CDR3 runs to 15 residues. Germline CDR1 reads DFQATT; CDR2 reads SNEGSKA (reference sequence). CDR3 sequence: CSARLGAATVETQYF. CDR3 nucleotide sequence: TGCAGTGCTAGACTTGGTGCGGCGACGGTGGAGACCCAGTACTTC.

Only a few counts were recorded for this clonotype. This chain joins TRBV12-3 or TRBV12-4 and TRBJ1-2, with TRBD1 as a possible D gene (5 bases). This CDR3 contains 15 residues. Trimming took off 5 bases at V and 0 bases at J, with 13 bases between the two ends. The CDR3 spells CASSPHGGANYGYTF. CDR3 nucleotides: TGTGCCAGCAGTCCTCATGGGGGTGCTAACTATGGCTACACCTTC.

This clonotype was counted between two and nine times. The chain employs TRBV6-1 and TRBJ1-3; D may be TRBD1 (5 bases). With 6 bases removed from V and 0 bases from J, the gap between germline ends came to 12 bases. The CDR3 is made up of 15 amino acids. CDR1 MNHNS and CDR2 SASEGT come from the germline V gene. The CDR3 nucleotides are TGTGCCAGCAGACCGGGACGGAGCTCTGGAAACACCATATATTTT. Its protein is CASRPGRSSGNTIYF.

This clonotype was counted only a few times. The rearrangement links TRBV4-3 to TRBJ1-1; no definite D call. Germline loops: CDR1 LGHNA, CDR2 YSLEER. Trimming cost V 0 bases and J 5 bases, with 13 bases left between them. This CDR3 contains 15 residues. The CDR3 DNA reads as TGCGCCAGCAGCCAAGATCGGTTGGGAAGAACTGAAGCTTTCTTT. Amino acids: CASSQDRLGRTEAFF.

The V and J genes are TRBV7-3 and TRBJ2-1; D is uncertain. CDR1 is SGHTA, CDR2 FQGTGA, per germline. This CDR3 has 13 amino acids. V lost 5 bases, J lost 8 bases, and 13 bases lay in between. The CDR3 region is CASSLRSRDEQFF. CDR3 nucleotides: TGTGCCAGCAGCCTAAGGAGCCGGGATGAGCAGTTCTTC.

In this sample, this clonotype turned up a few times. The chain couples TRBV5-6 to TRBJ1-1, with D unresolved. Between the trimmed V and J ends, which lost 2 bases and 6 bases, there was a span of 8 bases. Germline lookup yields CDR1 SGHDT and CDR2 YYEEEE. CDR3 length equals 12 residues. For the CDR3, the DNA is TGTGCCAGCAGCTTCCCCGGGTCTGAAGCTTTCTTT. Translation gives CASSFPGSEAFF.

In this sample, this clonotype turned up a few times. The CDR3 spells CSARWAGNDYNEQFF. The CDR3 coding sequence is TGCAGTGCTAGATGGGCAGGGAACGATTACAATGAGCAGTTCTTC. The rearrangement uses TRBV20-1 and TRBJ2-1; a weak D match, TRBD1 (5 bases). Trimming took 2 bases from V and 4 from J, leaving 15 bases between them. The CDR3 is 15 amino acids. From germline, CDR1 is DFQATT and CDR2 SNEGSKA (reference sequence).

This clonotype was recorded a few times. The rearrangement uses TRBV11-2 and TRBJ2-3, with no clear D. The length of the CDR3 is 16 residues. CDR1 is SGHAT and CDR2 is FQNNGV in the germline V gene. The ends were cut back, 5 bases at V and 3 bases at J, with 18 bases in the middle. CDR3 in amino acids: CASSVRIVGYTDTQYF. For the CDR3, the DNA is TGTGCCAGCAGCGTTAGGATTGTGGGATATACAGATACGCAGTATTTT.

There are a few counts of this clonotype. The genes are TRBV7-2 and TRBJ1-6, with 9 positions matching TRBD1. The germline gives CDR1 SGHTA, CDR2 FQGNSA. The CDR3 sequence is 16 residues long. Trimming took 5 bases from V and 5 from J; bases not matched to a gene: 7. The CDR3 reads CASSPPGTGNNSPLHF. CDR3 nucleotides: TGTGCCAGCAGCCCTCCCGGGACAGGGAATAATTCACCCCTCCACTTT.